The next 3 T cell receptor beta chains were all read from a single sample in a study of blood T cell repertoires in COVID-19. Generated by immunoSEQ multiplex PCR, the TCRdb table keeps only in-frame clones and is missing some. The sample has 230,000 or so clones; approximately 80% are singletons. The sequenced sample consisted of peripheral blood. All receptors derive from a man aged 25-45 years with active or convalescent COVID-19.

The V gene is TRBV7-2, the J gene TRBJ2-6; tentative D call: TRBD1 (6 bases). Per the germline V gene, CDR1 is SGHTA and CDR2 is FQGNSA. The CDR3 extends over 17 amino acids. The germline V and J ends were trimmed by 4 bases and 0 bases, with 13 bases remaining between them. The CDR3 reads CASSSRGPPSGANVLTF. In nucleotides, the CDR3 is TGTGCCAGCAGCTCCAGGGGACCCCCCTCTGGGGCCAACGTCCTGACTTTC.

This chain connects TRBV19 to TRBJ2-7; D may be TRBD1 (6 bases). Germline-derived CDR1 and CDR2 are LNHDA and SQIVND (reference sequence). The CDR3 sequence is 16 residues long. V lost 6 bases to trimming and J lost 1 base, with 19 bases between them. The CDR3 DNA follows: TGTGCCAGTAGGGCTTCAGGGGAAGTAACGTCCTACGAGCAGTACTTC. Translation: CASRASGEVTSYEQYF.

The chain combines TRBV20-1 with TRBJ1-2, with 8 bases aligning to TRBD1. The CDR3 is made up of 14 amino acids. CDR1 DFQATT and CDR2 SNEGSKA come from the germline V gene (reference sequence). Unmatched junction bases numbered 6, after V lost 3 bases and J lost 3 bases. The CDR3 nucleotides are TGCAGTGCTAGTGGTGCAGGGGGCTACTATGGCTACACCTTC. Translated, it gives CSASGAGGYYGYTF.